One sample yielded the 27 T cell receptor beta chains listed below, sequenced in a study of shared clonotypes between healthy human individuals. Clones were sequenced by immunoSEQ multiplex PCR, and TCRdb holds only the in-frame ones, with some missing. The data contain some 2,100,000 clones, nearly 97% of them singletons. Material for sequencing was naive CD4+ T cells sorted from blood. Subset: CD45RA+ positively selected. All receptors come from a man in his late teens or twenties in good health.

The J gene is TRBJ1-1, the V gene TRBV6-1; D not resolved. Germline CDR1 MNHNS, CDR2 SASEGT. This CDR3 has 13 amino acids. V was clipped by 6 bases and J by 1 base, with 9 bases between them. This CDR3 reads CASRRAQNTEAFF. As DNA, the CDR3 is TGTGCCAGCAGGAGGGCACAGAACACTGAAGCTTTCTTT.

The rearrangement uses TRBV6-5 and TRBJ2-5; TRBD1 is a possible D gene (5 bases). CDR1 and CDR2 from the germline V gene are MNHEY and SVGAGI. Trimming stripped 4 bases from V and 3 bases from J, with 15 bases between. This CDR3 is built from 15 residues. The CDR3 loop is CASSLSGRKEETQYF. The CDR3 DNA is TGTGCCAGCAGTTTATCAGGGCGGAAAGAAGAGACCCAGTACTTC.

This clone was observed once. The J gene is TRBJ1-5, the V gene TRBV30; D is possibly TRBD1 (5 bases). This CDR3 region has 16 residues. Germline CDR1 and CDR2: GTSNPN and SVGIG (reference sequence). The germline V and J ends were trimmed by 4 bases and 0 bases, with 16 bases remaining between them. The CDR3 spells CAWTPTGRGSNQPQHF. The DNA of the CDR3 is TGTGCCTGGACCCCAACTGGAAGGGGTAGCAATCAGCCCCAGCATTTT.

The genes are TRBV7-2 and TRBJ1-1, with D perhaps matching TRBD1 (6 bases). Germline V gene sequence: CDR1 SGHTA, CDR2 FQGNSA. The V end was cut by 4 bases, the J end by 0 bases, with 15 bases between. The CDR3 has 16 amino acids. CDR3 sequence reads: CASSSRYRALNTEAFF. Written as DNA, the CDR3 is TGTGCCAGCAGCTCGCGGTACAGGGCTCTGAACACTGAAGCTTTCTTT.

The rearrangement links TRBV5-1 to TRBJ2-3; perhaps TRBD1 as D (6 bases). CDR3 length equals 15 residues. The germline V and J ends were trimmed by 2 bases and 0 bases, with 10 bases remaining between them. Germline V gene lookup returns CDR1 SGHRS and CDR2 YFSETQ. The CDR3 DNA reads TGCGCCAGCAGCTTCGGACAGAGTAGCACAGATACGCAGTATTTT. Its protein product is CASSFGQSSTDTQYF.

The chain couples TRBV5-4 to TRBJ1-1; a weak D match, TRBD1 (5 bases). The length of the CDR3 is 14 residues. Germline V gene lookup returns CDR1 SGHNT and CDR2 YYREEE (reference sequence). The ends were cut back, 0 bases at V and 6 bases at J, with 12 bases in the middle. In DNA, the CDR3 is TGTGCCAGCAGCTTGGTCTCGGGGGGATCTGAAGCTTTCTTT. This translates into CASSLVSGGSEAFF.

This clone was observed a handful of times. The chain recombines TRBV16 with TRBJ1-3; a possible D gene is TRBD1 (6 bases). The CDR3 is 16 residues long. The V gene's germline CDR1 is KGHSY and CDR2 FQNENV. Trimming shortened V by 4 bases and J by 4 bases, and 17 bases separated the two germline ends. Here the CDR3 reads CASSLNRVQSGNTIYF. DNA for the CDR3: TGTGCCAGCAGCCTAAACAGGGTTCAATCAGGAAACACCATATATTTT.

The rearrangement joins TRBV7-9 to TRBJ1-1; perhaps TRBD1 as D (6 bases). The CDR3 sequence is 15 residues long. Germline CDR1 is SEHNR and CDR2 is FQNEAQ (reference sequence). V was shortened by 2 bases and J by 4 bases, with 14 bases between the two germline ends. The DNA of the CDR3 is TGTGCCAGCAGCTTAATCCAGGGGACGGGCACTGAAGCTTTCTTT. Translated, it gives CASSLIQGTGTEAFF.

Concerning this clone: Additional DNA sequences in this sample encode the identical CDR3. The J gene is TRBJ1-6, the V gene TRBV14, with D tentatively TRBD1 (5 bases). The CDR3 totals 14 residues. Trimming pared 1 base from V and 9 bases from J, leaving 10 bases between. Germline values: CDR1 SGHDN, CDR2 FVKESK. CDR3 bases: TGTGCCAGCAGCCAAGGACAGTCTGGTTCACCCCTCCACTTT. Encoded protein: CASSQGQSGSPLHF.

The chain couples TRBV5-1 to TRBJ2-7, with TRBD1 identical over 7 bases. This CDR3 region has 14 residues. Germline V lookup: CDR1 SGHRS, CDR2 YFSETQ. The V and J ends lost 4 bases and 6 bases, in that order; junction bases with no gene match: 10. The CDR3 coding sequence is TGCGCCAGCAGCCCGGGACAGCTCACCCCCGAGCAGTACTTC. This translates into CASSPGQLTPEQYF.

The CDR3 protein is CASRGTGGVETQYF. CDR3 coding DNA: TGTGCCAGCAGGGGGACAGGGGGTGTAGAGACCCAGTACTTC. This chain connects TRBV6-1 to TRBJ2-5, with 11 bases matching TRBD1. The CDR3 covers 14 residues. With 6 bases clipped from V and 4 bases from J, the junction kept 4 bases outside the gene matches. CDR1 is MNHNS, CDR2 SASEGT, per germline.

V usage is TRBV30 and J usage is TRBJ2-7, with 8 bases fitting TRBD1. V shed 6 bases, J shed 7 bases, and the junction held 17 bases outside the gene matches. This CDR3 region has 15 residues. CDR1 and CDR2 from the germline V gene are GTSNPN and SVGIG (reference sequence). CDR3 sequence: CACRTTGALKTEQYF. The CDR3 DNA reads TGTGCCTGCCGAACGACAGGGGCCCTGAAGACTGAGCAGTACTTC.

Notes on this clone: This sample also contains other DNA sequences that code for the same CDR3. Written as DNA, the CDR3 is TGCGCCAGCAGCCCCGGGACTAGCGGGGGGACAGATACGCAGTATTTT. As protein: CASSPGTSGGTDTQYF. J is TRBJ2-3 and V is TRBV5-1, with 15 bases identical to TRBD2. V lost 4 bases to trimming and J lost 3 bases; unmatched junction nucleotides: 3. Germline assignment: CDR1 SGHRS and CDR2 YFSETQ. CDR3 length equals 16 residues.

V and J are TRBV7-2 and TRBJ2-1; a possible D gene is TRBD2 (6 bases). Germline loops: CDR1 SGHTA, CDR2 FQGNSA. The CDR3 spans 15 residues. V was clipped by 5 bases and J by 7 bases, with 18 bases between them. The CDR3 nucleotides are TGTGCCAGCAGCCGTGGGAGGTCCGGCGGTAATGAGCAGTTCTTC. It codes for CASSRGRSGGNEQFF.

The rearrangement joins TRBV28 to TRBJ1-1; D possibly corresponds to TRBD1 (6 bases). The CDR3 is made up of 14 amino acids. The V end was cut by 2 bases, the J end by 1 base, with 8 bases between. Germline lookup yields CDR1 MDHEN and CDR2 SYDVKM. The CDR3, as DNA: TGTGCCAGCAGTTTAGCGGGACAGAACACTGAAGCTTTCTTT. It specifies CASSLAGQNTEAFF.

This clone has a handful of counts. The genes are TRBV5-4 and TRBJ2-5; D gene ambiguous. Trimming took off 0 bases at V and 1 base at J, with 7 bases between the two ends. The CDR3 is made up of 14 amino acids. Germline-derived CDR1 and CDR2 are SGHNT and YYREEE (reference sequence). CDR3: CASSLAWAQETQYF. The CDR3 DNA reads TGTGCCAGCAGCTTGGCCTGGGCCCAAGAGACCCAGTACTTC.

The table lists this clone with a count of one. The DNA for the CDR3 is TGTGCCAGCAGTTTCGGGCAGAATAATTCACCCCTCCACTTT. Translation gives CASSFGQNNSPLHF. This chain connects TRBV28 to TRBJ1-6; D unresolved. CDR1 MDHEN and CDR2 SYDVKM come from the germline V gene. V was trimmed by 3 bases and J by 5 bases, leaving 8 bases between them. This CDR3 region has 14 residues.

A note on this clone: The sample contains more than one DNA sequence encoding this CDR3. The chain is built from TRBV11-2 and TRBJ2-5, with D tentatively TRBD1 (6 bases). The ends were cut back, 4 bases at V and 4 bases at J, with 16 bases in the middle. CDR1 SGHAT and CDR2 FQNNGV come from the germline V gene. This CDR3 has 15 amino acids. The CDR3: CASSSNSGAGETQYF. The CDR3 nucleotides read TGTGCCAGCAGCTCTAACTCAGGGGCGGGAGAGACCCAGTACTTC.

The rearrangement links TRBV6-6 to TRBJ2-1; 10 nucleotides line up with TRBD2. V lost 8 bases and J lost 9; bases outside the gene matches: 10. This CDR3 spans 14 amino acids. The germline V gene encodes CDR1 MNHNY and CDR2 SVGAGI (reference sequence). The CDR3 loop reads CASGRLAGAFEQFF. CDR3 nucleotide sequence: TGTGCCAGCGGGAGGCTAGCGGGAGCCTTTGAGCAGTTCTTC.

Remarks on this clone: At one end the junction does not follow the germline gene, possibly because of a read error. The chain has TRBV28 and TRBJ2-1, with 8 bases aligning to TRBD1. This CDR3 region has 12 residues. The germline CDR1 and CDR2 sequences are MDHEN and SYDVKM. The CDR3 coding sequence is TGTGCCAGCAGTTTAACGACAGGGGACCTAGTCTTC. This gives the protein CASSLTTGDLVF.

V gene TRBV6-1 combines with J gene TRBJ1-1; unclear D gene. Germline V gives CDR1 MNHNS, CDR2 SASEGT. V dropped 1 base and J dropped 0 bases, with 12 bases sitting between them. The CDR3 sequence is 16 residues long. The CDR3 sequence is CASSEGWDRMNTEAFF. CDR3 bases: TGTGCCAGCAGTGAAGGGTGGGATAGAATGAACACTGAAGCTTTCTTT.

V usage is TRBV29-1 and J usage is TRBJ1-1; no clear D gene. Per the germline V gene, CDR1 is SQVTM and CDR2 is ANQGSEA. Trimming left V 7 bases short and J 3 bases short, with 9 bases between. The CDR3 contains 11 residues. The CDR3 DNA reads as TGCAGCGCCGGTGAGTACACTGAAGCTTTCTTT. Translation gives CSAGEYTEAFF.

This chain joins TRBV4-3 and TRBJ1-4; tentative D call: TRBD1 (6 bases). The CDR3 consists of 17 residues. Trimming left V 0 bases short and J 3 bases short, with 14 bases between. Germline CDR1 and CDR2: LGHNA and YSLEER. DNA for the CDR3: TGCGCCAGCAGCCAAGAAACCTCAGGGGCTCCTAATGAAAAACTGTTTTTT. It codes for CASSQETSGAPNEKLFF.

The CDR3 DNA is TGTGCCAGTAGTACCCAGAGAGTCACAGATACGCAGTATTTT. It specifies CASSTQRVTDTQYF. The V call is TRBV19, the J call TRBJ2-3; D is uncertain. Trimming shortened V by 4 bases and J by 2 bases, and 10 bases separated the two germline ends. Germline-derived CDR1 and CDR2 are LNHDA and SQIVND (reference sequence). The CDR3 consists of 14 residues.

The chain links TRBV5-1 to TRBJ2-5; weak D call: TRBD1 (6 bases). The germline V and J ends were trimmed by 4 bases and 1 base, with 11 bases remaining between them. There are 14 residues in the CDR3. Germline CDR1 and CDR2: SGHRS and YFSETQ. CDR3 nucleotide sequence: TGCGCCAGCAGCACCTCGACAGGCCAAGAGACCCAGTACTTC. Protein sequence: CASSTSTGQETQYF.

Worth noting for this clone: In the same sample, other DNA sequences code for this CDR3. This chain connects TRBV6-6 to TRBJ1-4; weak D call: TRBD1 (5 bases). Trimming took off 2 bases at V and 7 bases at J, with 11 bases between the two ends. Germline CDR1 MNHNY, CDR2 SVGAGI (reference sequence). The CDR3 consists of 14 residues. CDR3 sequence reads: CASSYGQGGEKLFF. The CDR3 DNA sequence: TGTGCCAGCAGTTACGGGCAGGGTGGTGAAAAACTGTTTTTT.

About this clone: Other DNA sequences in this sample translate to the same CDR3. The CDR3 bases are TGTGCCAGCAGCCTATCGAACACTGAAGCTTTCTTT. Protein product: CASSLSNTEAFF. This chain connects TRBV7-9 to TRBJ1-1, with D hard to call. The germline V gene has CDR1 SEHNR and CDR2 FQNEAQ (reference sequence). Trimming shortened V by 5 bases and J by 1 base, and 5 bases separated the two germline ends. The length of the CDR3 is 12 residues.